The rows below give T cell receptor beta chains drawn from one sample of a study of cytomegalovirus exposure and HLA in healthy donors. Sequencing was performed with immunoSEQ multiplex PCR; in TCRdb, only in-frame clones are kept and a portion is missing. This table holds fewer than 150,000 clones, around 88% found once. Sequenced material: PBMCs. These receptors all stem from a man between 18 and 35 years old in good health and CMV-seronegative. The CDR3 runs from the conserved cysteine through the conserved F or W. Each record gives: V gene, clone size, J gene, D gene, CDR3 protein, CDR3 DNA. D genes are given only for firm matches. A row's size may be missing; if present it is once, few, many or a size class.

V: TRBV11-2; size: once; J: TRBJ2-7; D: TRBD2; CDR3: CASSLRLAYEQYF; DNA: TGTGCCAGCAGCTTAAGACTAGCGTACGAGCAGTACTTC
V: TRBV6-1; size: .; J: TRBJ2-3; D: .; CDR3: CASSKATGEGSTDTQYF; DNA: TGTGCCAGCAGTAAAGCGACAGGGGAGGGTAGCACAGATACGCAGTATTTT
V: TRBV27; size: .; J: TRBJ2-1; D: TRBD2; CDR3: CAGLKRESSYNEQFF; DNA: TGTGCCGGGTTGAAGCGGGAGTCATCCTACAATGAGCAGTTCTTC
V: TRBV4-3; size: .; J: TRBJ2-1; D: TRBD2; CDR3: CASSQETSIGEQFF; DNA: TGCGCCAGCAGCCAAGAGACTAGCATAGGGGAGCAGTTCTTC
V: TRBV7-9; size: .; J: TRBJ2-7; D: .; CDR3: CASSFTARTYEQYF; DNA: TGTGCCAGCAGCTTTACGGCGAGGACCTACGAGCAGTACTTC
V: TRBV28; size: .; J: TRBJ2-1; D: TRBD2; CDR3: CASRTTRRAGYEQFF; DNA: TGTGCCAGCAGAACAACGCGCCGAGCGGGATATGAGCAGTTCTTC
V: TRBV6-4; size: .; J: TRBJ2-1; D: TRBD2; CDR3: CASRRSGSDEQFF; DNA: TGTGCCAGCAGGCGCAGCGGGAGCGATGAGCAGTTCTTC
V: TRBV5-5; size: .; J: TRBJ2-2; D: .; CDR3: CASSSAGRNTGELFF; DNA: TGTGCCAGCAGCTCAGCGGGTAGGAACACCGGGGAGCTGTTTTTT
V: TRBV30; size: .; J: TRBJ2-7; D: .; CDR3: CAWSDRFYEQYF; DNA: TGTGCCTGGAGTGACAGGTTCTACGAGCAGTACTTC
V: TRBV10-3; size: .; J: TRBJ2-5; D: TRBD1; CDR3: CATERQGQETQYF; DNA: TGTGCCACTGAAAGACAGGGACAAGAGACCCAGTACTTC
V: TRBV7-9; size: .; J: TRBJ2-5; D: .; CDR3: CASSLLAGLQETQYF; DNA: TGTGCCAGCAGCTTACTAGCCGGATTACAAGAGACCCAGTACTTC
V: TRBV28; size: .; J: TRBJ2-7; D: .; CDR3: CASSYQGNYGQYF; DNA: TGTGCCAGCAGTTATCAGGGGAATTACGGGCAGTACTTC
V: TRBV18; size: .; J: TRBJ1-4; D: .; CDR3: CASSSGRQNEKLFF; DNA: TGTGCCAGCTCAAGTGGGAGGCAGAATGAAAAACTGTTTTTT
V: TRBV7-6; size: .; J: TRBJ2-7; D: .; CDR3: CASSFGGGLNYEQYF; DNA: TGTGCCAGCAGCTTTGGGGGGGGGCTAAACTACGAGCAGTACTTC
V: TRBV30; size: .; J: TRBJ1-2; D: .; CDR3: CAWSSGGDGYTF; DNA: TGTGCCTGGAGTTCTGGGGGGGATGGCTACACCTTC
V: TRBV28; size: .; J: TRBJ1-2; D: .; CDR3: CASSSKKRANYGYTF; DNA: TGTGCCAGCAGTTCAAAAAAAAGAGCTAACTATGGCTACACCTTC